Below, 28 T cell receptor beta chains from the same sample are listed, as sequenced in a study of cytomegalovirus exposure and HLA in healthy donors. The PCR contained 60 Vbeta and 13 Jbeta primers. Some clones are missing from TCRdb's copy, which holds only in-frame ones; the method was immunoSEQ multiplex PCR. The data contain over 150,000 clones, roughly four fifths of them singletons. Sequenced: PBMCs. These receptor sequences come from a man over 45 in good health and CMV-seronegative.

The CDR3 nucleotides are TGTGCCAGCAGTGGTATAGCGGGAGGGAGGAATACGCAGTATTTT. Its translation is CASSGIAGGRNTQYF. This rearrangement joins TRBV2 to TRBJ2-3; 11 bases are a match to TRBD2. Germline CDR1 reads SNHLY; CDR2 reads FYNNEI. The CDR3 has 15 amino acids. V lost 4 bases, J lost 7 bases, and 7 bases stayed unmatched.

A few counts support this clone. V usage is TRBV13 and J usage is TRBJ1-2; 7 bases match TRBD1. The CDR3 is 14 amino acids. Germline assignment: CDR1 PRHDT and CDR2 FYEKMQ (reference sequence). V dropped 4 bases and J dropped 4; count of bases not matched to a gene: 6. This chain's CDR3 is CASSSDRAGYGYTF. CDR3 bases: TGTGCCAGCAGCTCCGACAGGGCCGGCTATGGCTACACCTTC. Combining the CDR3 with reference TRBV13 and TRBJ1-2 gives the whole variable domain AAGVIQSPRHLIKEKRETATLKCYPIPRHDTVYWYQQGPGQDPQFLISFYEKMQSDKGSIPDRFSAQQFSDYHSELNMSSLELGDSALYFCASSSDRAGYGYTFGSGTRLTVV.

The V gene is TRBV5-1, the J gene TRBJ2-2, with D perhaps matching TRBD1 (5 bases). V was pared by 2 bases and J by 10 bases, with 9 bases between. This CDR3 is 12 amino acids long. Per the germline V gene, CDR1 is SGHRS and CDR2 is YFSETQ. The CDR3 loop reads CASSFQGVELFF. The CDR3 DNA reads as TGCGCCAGCAGCTTTCAGGGTGTGGAGCTGTTTTTT. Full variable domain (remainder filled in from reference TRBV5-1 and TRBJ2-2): KAGVTQTPRYLIKTRGQQVTLSCSPISGHRSVSWYQQTPGQGLQFLFEYFSETQRNKGNFPGRFSGRQFSNSRSEMNVSTLELGDSALYLCASSFQGVELFFGEGSRLTVL.

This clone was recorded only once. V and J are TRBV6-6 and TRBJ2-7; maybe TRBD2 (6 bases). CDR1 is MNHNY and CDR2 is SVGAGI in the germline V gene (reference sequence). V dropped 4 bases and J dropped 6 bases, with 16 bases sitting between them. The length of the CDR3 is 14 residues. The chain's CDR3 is CASSSPLEGGEQYF. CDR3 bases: TGTGCCAGCAGTTCCCCCCTGGAGGGAGGCGAGCAGTACTTC.

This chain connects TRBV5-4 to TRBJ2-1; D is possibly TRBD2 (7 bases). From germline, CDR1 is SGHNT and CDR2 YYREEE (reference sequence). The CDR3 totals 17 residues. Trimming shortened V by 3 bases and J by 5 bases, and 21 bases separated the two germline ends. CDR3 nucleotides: TGTGCCAGCAGCTGGGGGGGGTCACAGGGTACCAACAATGAGCAGTTCTTC. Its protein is CASSWGGSQGTNNEQFF.

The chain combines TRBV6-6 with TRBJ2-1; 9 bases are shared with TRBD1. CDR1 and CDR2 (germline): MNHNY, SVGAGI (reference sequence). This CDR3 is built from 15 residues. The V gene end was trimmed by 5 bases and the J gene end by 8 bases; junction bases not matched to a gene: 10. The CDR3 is CASSAQGQGWYEQFF. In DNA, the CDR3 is TGTGCCAGCAGTGCCCAGGGACAGGGATGGTATGAGCAGTTCTTC.

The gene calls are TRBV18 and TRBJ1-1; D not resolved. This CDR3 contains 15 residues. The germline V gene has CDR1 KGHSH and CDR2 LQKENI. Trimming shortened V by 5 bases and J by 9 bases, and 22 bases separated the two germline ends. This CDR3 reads CASSAAGRASGQAFF. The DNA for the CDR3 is TGTGCCAGCTCAGCAGCGGGCCGGGCCTCCGGGCAAGCTTTCTTT.

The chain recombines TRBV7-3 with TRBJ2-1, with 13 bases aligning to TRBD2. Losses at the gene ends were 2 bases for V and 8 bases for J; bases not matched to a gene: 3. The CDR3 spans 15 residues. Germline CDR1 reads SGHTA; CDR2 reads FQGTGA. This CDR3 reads CASSLGLAGVDEQFF. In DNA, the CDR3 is TGTGCCAGCAGCTTAGGACTAGCGGGAGTCGATGAGCAGTTCTTC.

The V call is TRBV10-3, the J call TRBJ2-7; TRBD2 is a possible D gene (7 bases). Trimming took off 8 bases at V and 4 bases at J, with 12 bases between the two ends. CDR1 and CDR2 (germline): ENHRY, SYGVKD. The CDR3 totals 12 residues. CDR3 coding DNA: TGTGCCATCGGGAGGGGGATTTACGAGCAGTACTTC. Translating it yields CAIGRGIYEQYF.

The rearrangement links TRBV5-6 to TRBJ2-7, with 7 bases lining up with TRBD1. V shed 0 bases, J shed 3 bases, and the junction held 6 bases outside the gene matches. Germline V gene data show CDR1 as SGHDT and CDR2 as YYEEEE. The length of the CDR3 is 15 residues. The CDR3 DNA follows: TGTGCCAGCAGCTTGGGTGGGACAGATAACTACGAGCAGTACTTC. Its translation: CASSLGGTDNYEQYF.

The CDR3: CAWSSGGEGNQPQHF. CDR3 sequence (DNA): TGTGCCTGGAGTTCAGGGGGCGAGGGTAATCAGCCCCAGCATTTT. The chain combines TRBV30 with TRBJ1-5, with 8 bases identical to TRBD1. The length of the CDR3 is 15 residues. V dropped 2 bases and J dropped 4; count of bases not matched to a gene: 7. Germline CDR1 GTSNPN, CDR2 SVGIG (reference sequence).

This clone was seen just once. CDR3 sequence: CASSTLHRTNSGNTIYF. The CDR3 DNA is TGTGCCAGTAGTACCCTCCATCGGACAAACTCTGGAAACACCATATATTTT. This chain links TRBV19 with TRBJ1-3, with D perhaps TRBD1 (5 bases). V was cut by 4 bases and J by 0 bases, with 16 bases left in between. CDR3 length equals 17 residues. Germline V CDR1 and CDR2: LNHDA, SQIVND (reference sequence).

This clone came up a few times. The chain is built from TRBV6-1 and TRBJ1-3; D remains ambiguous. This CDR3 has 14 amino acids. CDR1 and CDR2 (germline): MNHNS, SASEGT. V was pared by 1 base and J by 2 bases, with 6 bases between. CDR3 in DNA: TGTGCCAGCAGTGAAGGGCAGACTGGAAACACCATATATTTT. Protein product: CASSEGQTGNTIYF.

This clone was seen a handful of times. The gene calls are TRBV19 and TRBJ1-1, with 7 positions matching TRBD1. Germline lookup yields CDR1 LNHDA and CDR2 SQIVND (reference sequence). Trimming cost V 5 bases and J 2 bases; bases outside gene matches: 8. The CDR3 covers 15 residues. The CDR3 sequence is CASSPTHRGNTEAFF. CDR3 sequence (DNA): TGTGCCAGTAGTCCAACACACAGGGGCAACACTGAAGCTTTCTTT.

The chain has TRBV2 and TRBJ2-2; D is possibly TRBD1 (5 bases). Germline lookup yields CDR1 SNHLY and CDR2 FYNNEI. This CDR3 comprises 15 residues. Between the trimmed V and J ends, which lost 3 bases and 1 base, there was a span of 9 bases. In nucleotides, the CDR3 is TGTGCCAGCAGTGAGATCAGGGAGAACACCGGGGAGCTGTTTTTT. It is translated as CASSEIRENTGELFF.

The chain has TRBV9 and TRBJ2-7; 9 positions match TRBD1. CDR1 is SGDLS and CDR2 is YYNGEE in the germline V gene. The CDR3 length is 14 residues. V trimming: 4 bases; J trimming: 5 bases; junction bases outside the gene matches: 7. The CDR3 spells CASSPDRGWHEQYF. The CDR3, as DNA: TGTGCCAGCAGCCCCGACAGGGGGTGGCACGAGCAGTACTTC.

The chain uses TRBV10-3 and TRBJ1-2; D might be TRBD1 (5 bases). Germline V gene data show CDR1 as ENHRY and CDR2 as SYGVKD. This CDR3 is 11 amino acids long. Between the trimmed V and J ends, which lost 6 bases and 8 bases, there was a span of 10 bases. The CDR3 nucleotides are TGTGCCATCAGATCAGGGTTGGGCTACACCTTC. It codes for CAIRSGLGYTF.

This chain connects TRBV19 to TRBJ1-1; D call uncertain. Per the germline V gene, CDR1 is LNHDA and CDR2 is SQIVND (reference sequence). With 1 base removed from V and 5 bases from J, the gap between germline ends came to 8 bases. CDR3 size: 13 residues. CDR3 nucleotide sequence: TGTGCCAGTAGTATAGGGAGTACGACTGAAGCTTTCTTT. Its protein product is CASSIGSTTEAFF.

The CDR3 DNA follows: TGCGCCAGCAGCTTGATGGTGGGGCAAGCAGACACAGATACGCAGTATTTT. Translating gives CASSLMVGQADTDTQYF. This chain uses TRBV5-1 with TRBJ2-3, with D possibly being TRBD1 (5 bases). The CDR3 totals 17 residues. V was shortened by 1 base and J by 2 bases, with 17 bases between the two germline ends. The germline CDR1 and CDR2 sequences are SGHRS and YFSETQ.

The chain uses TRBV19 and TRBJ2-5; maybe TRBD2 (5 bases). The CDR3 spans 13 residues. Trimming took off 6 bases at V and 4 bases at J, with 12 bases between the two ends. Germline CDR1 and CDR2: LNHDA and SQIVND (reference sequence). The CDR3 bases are TGTGCCAGTAGACCTACCGGGGTAGAGACCCAGTACTTC. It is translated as CASRPTGVETQYF.

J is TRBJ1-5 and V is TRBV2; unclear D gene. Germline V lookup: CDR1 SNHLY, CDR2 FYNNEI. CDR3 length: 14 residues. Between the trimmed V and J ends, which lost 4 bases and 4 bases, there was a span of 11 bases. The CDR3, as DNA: TGTGCCAGCAGTGCTCTACAGCTTAATCAGCCCCAGCATTTT. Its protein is CASSALQLNQPQHF.

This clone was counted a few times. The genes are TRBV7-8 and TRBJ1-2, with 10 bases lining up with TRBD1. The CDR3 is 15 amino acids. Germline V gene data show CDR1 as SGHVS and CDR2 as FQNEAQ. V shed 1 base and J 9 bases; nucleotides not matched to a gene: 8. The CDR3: CASSLGGTGEWSYTF. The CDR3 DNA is TGTGCCAGCAGCTTAGGTGGGACAGGGGAATGGAGCTACACCTTC.

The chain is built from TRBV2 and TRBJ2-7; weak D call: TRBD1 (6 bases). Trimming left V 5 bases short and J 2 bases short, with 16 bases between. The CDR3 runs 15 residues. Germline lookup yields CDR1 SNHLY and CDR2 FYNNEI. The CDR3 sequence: CASSTQKQGAYEQYF. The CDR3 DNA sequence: TGTGCCAGCAGTACCCAGAAACAGGGCGCCTACGAGCAGTACTTC.

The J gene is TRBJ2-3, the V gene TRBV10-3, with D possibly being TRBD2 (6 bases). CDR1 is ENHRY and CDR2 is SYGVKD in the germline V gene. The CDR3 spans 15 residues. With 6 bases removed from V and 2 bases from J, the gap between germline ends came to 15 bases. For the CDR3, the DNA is TGTGCCATCAGCCCCGGGACTCTTCACACAGATACGCAGTATTTT. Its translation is CAISPGTLHTDTQYF.

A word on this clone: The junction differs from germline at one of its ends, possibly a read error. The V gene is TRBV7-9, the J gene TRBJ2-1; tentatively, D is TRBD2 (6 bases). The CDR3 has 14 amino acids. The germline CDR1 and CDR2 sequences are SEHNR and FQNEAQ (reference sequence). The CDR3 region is CASSLVGWGDGVIF. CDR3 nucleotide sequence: TGTGCCAGCAGCTTGGTAGGATGGGGGGACGGAGTTATCTTC.

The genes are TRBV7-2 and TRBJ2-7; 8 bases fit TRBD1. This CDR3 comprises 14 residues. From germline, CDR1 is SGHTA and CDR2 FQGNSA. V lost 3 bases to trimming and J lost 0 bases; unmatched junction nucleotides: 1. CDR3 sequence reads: CASSFTGGSYEQYF. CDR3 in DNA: TGTGCCAGCAGCTTTACAGGGGGCTCCTACGAGCAGTACTTC.

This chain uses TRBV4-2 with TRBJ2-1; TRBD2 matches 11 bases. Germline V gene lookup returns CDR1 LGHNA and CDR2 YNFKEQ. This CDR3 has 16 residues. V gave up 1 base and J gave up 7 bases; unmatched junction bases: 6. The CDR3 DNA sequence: TGTGCCAGCAGCCAAGCATCACTAGCGGGAGATAATGAGCAGTTCTTC. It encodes CASSQASLAGDNEQFF.

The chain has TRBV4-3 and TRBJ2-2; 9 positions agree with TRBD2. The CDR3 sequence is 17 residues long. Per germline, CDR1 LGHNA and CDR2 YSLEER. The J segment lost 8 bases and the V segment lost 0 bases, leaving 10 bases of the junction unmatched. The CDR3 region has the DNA TGCGCCAGCAGCCAAGAAGCCGCGGGGGGGTTTCGTGGGGAGCTGTTTTTT. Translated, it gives CASSQEAAGGFRGELFF.